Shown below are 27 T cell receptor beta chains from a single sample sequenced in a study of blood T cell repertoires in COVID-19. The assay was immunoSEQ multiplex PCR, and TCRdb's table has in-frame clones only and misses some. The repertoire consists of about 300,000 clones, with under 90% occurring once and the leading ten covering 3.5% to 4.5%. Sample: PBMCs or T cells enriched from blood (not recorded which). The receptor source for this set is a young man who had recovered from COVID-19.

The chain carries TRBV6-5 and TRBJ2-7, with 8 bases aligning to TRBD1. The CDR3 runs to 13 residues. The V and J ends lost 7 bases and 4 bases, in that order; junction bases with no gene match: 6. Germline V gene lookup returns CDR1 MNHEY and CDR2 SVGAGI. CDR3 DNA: TGTGCCAGCACCCAGGGGGCGCGATACGAGCAGTACTTC. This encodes CASTQGARYEQYF.

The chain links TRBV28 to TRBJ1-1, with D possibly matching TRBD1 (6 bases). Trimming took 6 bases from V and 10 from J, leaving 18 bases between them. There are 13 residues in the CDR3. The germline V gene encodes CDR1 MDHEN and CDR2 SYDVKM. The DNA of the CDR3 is TGTGCCAGCAGCCCCAGGGGTATATGGGTAGCTTTCTTT. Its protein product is CASSPRGIWVAFF. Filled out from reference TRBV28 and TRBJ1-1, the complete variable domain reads DVKVTQSSRYLVKRTGEKVFLECVQDMDHENMFWYRQDPGLGLRLIYFSYDVKMKEKGDIPEGYSVSREKKERFSLILESASTNQTSMYLCASSPRGIWVAFFGQGTRLTVV.

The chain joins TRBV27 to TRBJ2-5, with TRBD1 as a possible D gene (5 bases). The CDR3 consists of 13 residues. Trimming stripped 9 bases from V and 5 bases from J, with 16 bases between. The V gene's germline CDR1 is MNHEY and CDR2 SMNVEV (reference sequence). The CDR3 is CASGAVGWETQYF. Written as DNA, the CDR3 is TGTGCCAGTGGGGCCGTCGGATGGGAGACCCAGTACTTC.

CDR3 protein: CASSVGGTSGFTETQYF. DNA of the CDR3: TGTGCCAGCAGCGTAGGGGGGACTAGCGGGTTCACAGAGACCCAGTACTTC. V is TRBV9 and J is TRBJ2-5; 12 bases are shared with TRBD2. The CDR3 spans 17 residues. CDR1 and CDR2 from the germline V gene are SGDLS and YYNGEE. J gave up 4 bases and V 0 bases, and 7 bases lay outside the gene matches.

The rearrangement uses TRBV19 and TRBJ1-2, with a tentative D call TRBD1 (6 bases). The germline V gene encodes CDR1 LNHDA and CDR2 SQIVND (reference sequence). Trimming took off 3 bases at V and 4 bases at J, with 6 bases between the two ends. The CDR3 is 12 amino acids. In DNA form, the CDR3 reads TGTGCCAGTAGTATGGACAGCTATGGCTACACCTTC. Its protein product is CASSMDSYGYTF. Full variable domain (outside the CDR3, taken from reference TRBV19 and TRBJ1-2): DGGITQSPKYLFRKEGQNVTLSCEQNLNHDAMYWYRQDPGQGLRLIYYSQIVNDFQKGDIAEGYSVSREKKESFPLTVTSAQKNPTAFYLCASSMDSYGYTFGSGTRLTVV.

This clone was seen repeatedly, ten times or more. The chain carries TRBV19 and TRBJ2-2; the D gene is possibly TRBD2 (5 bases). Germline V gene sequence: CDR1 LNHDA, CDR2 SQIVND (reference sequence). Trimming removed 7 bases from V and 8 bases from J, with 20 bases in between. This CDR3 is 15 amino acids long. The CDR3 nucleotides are TGTGCCAGTACCGCGAGGGCTGACGGTGGGGGGGAGCTGTTTTTT. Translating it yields CASTARADGGGELFF.

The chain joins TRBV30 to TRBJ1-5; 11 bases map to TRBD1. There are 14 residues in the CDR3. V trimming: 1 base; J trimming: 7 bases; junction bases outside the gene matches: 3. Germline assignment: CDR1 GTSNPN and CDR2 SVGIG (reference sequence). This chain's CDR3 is CAWSAGTGGQPQHF. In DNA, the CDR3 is TGTGCCTGGAGTGCCGGGACAGGGGGGCAGCCCCAGCATTTT.

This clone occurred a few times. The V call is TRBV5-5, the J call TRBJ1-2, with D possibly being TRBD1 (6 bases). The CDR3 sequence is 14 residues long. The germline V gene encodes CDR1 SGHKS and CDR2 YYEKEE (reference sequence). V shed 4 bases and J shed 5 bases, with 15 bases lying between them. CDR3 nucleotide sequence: TGTGCCAGCAGCCCTTCCGAGGGGGTATATGGCTACACCTTC. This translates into CASSPSEGVYGYTF.

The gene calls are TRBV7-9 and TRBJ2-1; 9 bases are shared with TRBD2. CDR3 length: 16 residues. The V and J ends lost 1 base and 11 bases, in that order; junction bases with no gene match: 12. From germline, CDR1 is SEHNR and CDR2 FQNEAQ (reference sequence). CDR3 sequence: CASSLEVAGVSGKQFF. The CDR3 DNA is TGTGCCAGCAGCTTAGAAGTAGCGGGGGTATCGGGTAAGCAGTTCTTC.

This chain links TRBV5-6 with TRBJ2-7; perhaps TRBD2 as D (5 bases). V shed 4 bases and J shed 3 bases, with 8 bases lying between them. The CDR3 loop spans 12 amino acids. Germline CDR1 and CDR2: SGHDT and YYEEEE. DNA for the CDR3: TGTGCCAGCAGCCTCCGGGACTACGAGCAGTACTTC. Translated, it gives CASSLRDYEQYF.

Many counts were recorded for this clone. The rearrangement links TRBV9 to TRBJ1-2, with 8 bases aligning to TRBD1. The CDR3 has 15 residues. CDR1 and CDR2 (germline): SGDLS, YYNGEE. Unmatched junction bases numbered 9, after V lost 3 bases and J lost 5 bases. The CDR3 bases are TGTGCCAGCAGCGACTTAGGACAGGGTGGGTATGGCTACACCTTC. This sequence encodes CASSDLGQGGYGYTF. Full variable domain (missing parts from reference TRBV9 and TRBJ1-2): DSGVTQTPKHLITATGQRVTLRCSPRSGDLSVYWYQQSLDQGLQFLIQYYNGEERAKGNILERFSAQQFPDLHSELNLSSLELGDSALYFCASSDLGQGGYGYTFGSGTRLTVV.

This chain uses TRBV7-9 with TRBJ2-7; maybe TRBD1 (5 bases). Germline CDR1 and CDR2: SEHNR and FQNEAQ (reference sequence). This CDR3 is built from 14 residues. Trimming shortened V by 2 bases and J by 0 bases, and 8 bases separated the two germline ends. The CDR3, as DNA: TGTGCCAGCAGCTTAATCGACAGCTCCTACGAGCAGTACTTC. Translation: CASSLIDSSYEQYF.

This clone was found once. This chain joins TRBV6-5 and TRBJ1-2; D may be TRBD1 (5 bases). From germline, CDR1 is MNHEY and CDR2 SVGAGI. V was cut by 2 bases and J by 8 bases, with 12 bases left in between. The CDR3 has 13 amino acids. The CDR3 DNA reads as TGTGCCAGCAGTTACAAAGGGGTTCAGGGCTACACCTTC. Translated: CASSYKGVQGYTF.

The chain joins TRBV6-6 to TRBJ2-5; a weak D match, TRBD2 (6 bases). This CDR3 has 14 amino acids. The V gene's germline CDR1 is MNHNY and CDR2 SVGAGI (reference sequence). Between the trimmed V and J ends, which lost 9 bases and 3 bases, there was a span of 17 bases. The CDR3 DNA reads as TGTGCCAGTTCCCCCGGGGGAGTAGAAGAGACCCAGTACTTC. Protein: CASSPGGVEETQYF.

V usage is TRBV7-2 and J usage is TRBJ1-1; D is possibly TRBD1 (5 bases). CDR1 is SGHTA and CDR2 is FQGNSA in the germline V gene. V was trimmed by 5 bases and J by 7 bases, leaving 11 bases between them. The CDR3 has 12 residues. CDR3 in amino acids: CASSRGRSEAFF. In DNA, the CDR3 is TGTGCCAGCAGCCGGGGGAGGAGTGAAGCTTTCTTT.

For the CDR3, the DNA is TGTGCCAGTAGTATTCAGGGGACAACTAATGAAAAACTGTTTTTT. Translated: CASSIQGTTNEKLFF. The chain employs TRBV19 and TRBJ1-4, with D maybe TRBD1 (6 bases). Germline CDR1 reads LNHDA; CDR2 reads SQIVND (reference sequence). CDR3 length: 15 residues. V was pared by 3 bases and J by 0 bases, with 8 bases between.

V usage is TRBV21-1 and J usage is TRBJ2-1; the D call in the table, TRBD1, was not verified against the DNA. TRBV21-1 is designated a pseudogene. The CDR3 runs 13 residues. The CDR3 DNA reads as TGTGCCAGCAGCAAAGGGGACAGGGGCAAGCAGTTCTTC. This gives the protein CASSKGDRGKQFF.

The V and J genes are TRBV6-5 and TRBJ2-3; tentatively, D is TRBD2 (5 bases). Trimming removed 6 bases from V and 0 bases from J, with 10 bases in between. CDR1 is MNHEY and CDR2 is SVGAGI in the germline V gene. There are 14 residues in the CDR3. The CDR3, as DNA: TGTGCCAGCAGGACGACGGGGAGCACAGATACGCAGTATTTT. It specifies CASRTTGSTDTQYF.

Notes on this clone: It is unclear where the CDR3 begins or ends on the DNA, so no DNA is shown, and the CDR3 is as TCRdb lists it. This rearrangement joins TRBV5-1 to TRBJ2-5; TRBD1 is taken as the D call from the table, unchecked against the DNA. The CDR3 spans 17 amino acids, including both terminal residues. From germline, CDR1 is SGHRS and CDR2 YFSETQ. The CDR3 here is CASSWGTGNGQSANEYF.

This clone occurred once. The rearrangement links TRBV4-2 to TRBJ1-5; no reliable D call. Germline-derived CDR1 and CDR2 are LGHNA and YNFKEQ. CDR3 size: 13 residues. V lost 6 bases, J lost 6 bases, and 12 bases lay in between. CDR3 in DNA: TGTGCCAGCAGTCCTAGTGGGAGTCAGCCCCAGCATTTT. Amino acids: CASSPSGSQPQHF.

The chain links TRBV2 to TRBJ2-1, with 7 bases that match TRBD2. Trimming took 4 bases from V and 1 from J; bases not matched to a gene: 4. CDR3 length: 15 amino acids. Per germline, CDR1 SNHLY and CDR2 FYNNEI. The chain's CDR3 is CASSVQRESYNEQFF. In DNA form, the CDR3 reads TGTGCCAGCAGTGTACAGCGGGAATCCTACAATGAGCAGTTCTTC.

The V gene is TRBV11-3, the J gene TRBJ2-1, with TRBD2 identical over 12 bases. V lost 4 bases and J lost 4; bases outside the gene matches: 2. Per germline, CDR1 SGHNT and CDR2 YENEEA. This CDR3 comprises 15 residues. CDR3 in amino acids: CASSWTSGVYNEQFF. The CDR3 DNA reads TGTGCCAGCAGCTGGACTAGCGGGGTGTACAATGAGCAGTTCTTC.

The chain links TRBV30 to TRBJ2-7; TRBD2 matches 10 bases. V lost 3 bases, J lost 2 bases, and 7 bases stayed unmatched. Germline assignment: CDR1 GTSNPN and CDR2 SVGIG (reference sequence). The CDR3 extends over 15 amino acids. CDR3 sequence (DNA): TGTGCCTGGAGGGGGGGACTAGCGAATACCTACGAGCAGTACTTC. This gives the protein CAWRGGLANTYEQYF.

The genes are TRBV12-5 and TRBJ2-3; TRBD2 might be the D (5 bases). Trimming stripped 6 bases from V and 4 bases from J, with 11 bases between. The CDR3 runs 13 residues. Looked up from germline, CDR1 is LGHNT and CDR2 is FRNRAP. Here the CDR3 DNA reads TGTGCTAGTGGCCAATCGGGGTCAGATACGCAGTATTTT. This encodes CASGQSGSDTQYF. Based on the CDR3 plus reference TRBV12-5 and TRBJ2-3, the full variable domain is DARVTQTPRHKVTEMGQEVTMRCQPILGHNTVFWYRQTMMQGLELLAYFRNRAPLDDSGMPKDRFSAEMPDATLATLKIQPSEPRDSAVYFCASGQSGSDTQYFGPGTRLTVL.

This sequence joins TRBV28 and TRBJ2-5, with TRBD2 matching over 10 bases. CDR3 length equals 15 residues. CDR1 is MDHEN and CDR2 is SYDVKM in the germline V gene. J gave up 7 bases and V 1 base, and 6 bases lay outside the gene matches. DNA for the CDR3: TGTGCCAGCAGTTTATCTGGGACTAGCGAACGGACCCAGTACTTC. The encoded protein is CASSLSGTSERTQYF.

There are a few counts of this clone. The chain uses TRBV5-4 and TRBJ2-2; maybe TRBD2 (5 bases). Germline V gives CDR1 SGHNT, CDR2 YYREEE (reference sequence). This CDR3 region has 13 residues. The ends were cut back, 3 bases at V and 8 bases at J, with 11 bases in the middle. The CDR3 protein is CASSWETLGELFF. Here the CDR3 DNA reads TGTGCCAGCAGCTGGGAGACACTGGGGGAGCTGTTTTTT.

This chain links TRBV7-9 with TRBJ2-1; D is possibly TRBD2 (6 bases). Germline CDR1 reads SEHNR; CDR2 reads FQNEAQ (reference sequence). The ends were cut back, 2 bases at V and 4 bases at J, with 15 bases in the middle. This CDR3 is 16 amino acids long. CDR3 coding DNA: TGTGCCAGCAGCTTAAGTTTGCTAGCGCCATACAATGAGCAGTTCTTC. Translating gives CASSLSLLAPYNEQFF.